This section outlines one TCR beta chain sequence together with its context. The antigen is unknown. V lost 2 bases to trimming and J lost 14 bases, with 10 bases between them. The germline V gene encodes CDR1 SNHLY and CDR2 FYNNEI. The length of the CDR3 is 12 residues. The data are from a study of radiotherapy plus CTLA-4 blockade in lung cancer. Study results and limitations: It was early blood T cell clone dynamics, with interferon-beta, that reportedly best predicted response.

TCRdb keeps only in-frame clones here, not all; method: immunoSEQ multiplex PCR. The sample gives tens of thousands of clones, about 83% of which show up once; 0.75% to 0.85% is in the top ten. The chain links TRBV2 to TRBJ1-6; a weak D match, TRBD1 (5 bases). This TCR was recovered from a human donor with non-small cell lung cancer who had stable disease on radiotherapy plus ipilimumab. Sequencing used peripheral blood, obtained from a patient treated with radiotherapy plus ipilimumab. This CDR3 is CASSEKGSSLHF. CDR3 nucleotide sequence: TGTGCCAGCAGTGAAAAGGGGTCGTCCCTCCACTTT.